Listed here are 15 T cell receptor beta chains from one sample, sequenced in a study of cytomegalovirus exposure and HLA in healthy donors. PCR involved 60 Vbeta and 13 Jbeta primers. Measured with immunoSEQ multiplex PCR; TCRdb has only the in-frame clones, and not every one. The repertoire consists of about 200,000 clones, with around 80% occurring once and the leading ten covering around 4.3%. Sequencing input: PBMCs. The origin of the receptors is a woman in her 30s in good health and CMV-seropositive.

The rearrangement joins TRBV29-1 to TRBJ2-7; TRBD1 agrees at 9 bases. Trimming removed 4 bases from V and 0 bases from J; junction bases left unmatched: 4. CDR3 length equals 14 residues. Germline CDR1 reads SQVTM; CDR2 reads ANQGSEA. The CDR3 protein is CSVAGTGISYEQYF. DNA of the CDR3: TGCAGCGTTGCGGGGACAGGGATCTCCTACGAGCAGTACTTC.

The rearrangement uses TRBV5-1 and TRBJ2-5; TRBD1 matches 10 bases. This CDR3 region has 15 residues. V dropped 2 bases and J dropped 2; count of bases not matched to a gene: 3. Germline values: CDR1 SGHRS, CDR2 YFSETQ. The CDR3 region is CASSFPGQGQETQYF. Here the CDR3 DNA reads TGCGCCAGCAGCTTCCCGGGACAGGGGCAAGAGACCCAGTACTTC.

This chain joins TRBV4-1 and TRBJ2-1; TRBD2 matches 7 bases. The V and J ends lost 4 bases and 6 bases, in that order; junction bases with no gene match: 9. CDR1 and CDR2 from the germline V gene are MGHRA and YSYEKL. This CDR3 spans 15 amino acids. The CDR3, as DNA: TGCGCCAGCAGCCTGGAGTGGTCTAGCGGCAATGAGCAGTTCTTC. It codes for CASSLEWSSGNEQFF.

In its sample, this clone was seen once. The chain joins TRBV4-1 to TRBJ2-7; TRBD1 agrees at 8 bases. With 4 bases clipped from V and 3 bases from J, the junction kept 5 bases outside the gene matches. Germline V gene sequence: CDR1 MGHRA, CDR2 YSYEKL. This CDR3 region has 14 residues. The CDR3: CASSPGTGYYEQYF. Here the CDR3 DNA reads TGCGCCAGCAGCCCTGGGACAGGCTACTACGAGCAGTACTTC.

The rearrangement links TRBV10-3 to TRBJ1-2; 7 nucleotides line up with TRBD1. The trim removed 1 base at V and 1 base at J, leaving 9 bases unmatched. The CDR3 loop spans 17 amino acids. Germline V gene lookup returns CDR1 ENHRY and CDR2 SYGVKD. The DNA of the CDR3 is TGTGCCATCAGTGAGTTTTCAAGCCGGGACAGTAACTATGGCTACACCTTC. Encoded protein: CAISEFSSRDSNYGYTF.

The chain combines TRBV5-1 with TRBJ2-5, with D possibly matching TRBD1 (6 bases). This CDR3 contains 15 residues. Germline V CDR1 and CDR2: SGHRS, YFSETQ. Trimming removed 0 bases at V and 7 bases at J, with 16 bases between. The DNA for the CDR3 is TGCGCCAGCAGCTTGGGCAGGGGCCCGGACCGGACCCAGTACTTC. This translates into CASSLGRGPDRTQYF.

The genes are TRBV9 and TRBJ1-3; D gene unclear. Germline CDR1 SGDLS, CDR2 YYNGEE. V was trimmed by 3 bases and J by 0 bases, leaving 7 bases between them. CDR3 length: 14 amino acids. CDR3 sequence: CASSGFGSGNTIYF. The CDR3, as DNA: TGTGCCAGCAGCGGATTCGGCTCTGGAAACACCATATATTTT.

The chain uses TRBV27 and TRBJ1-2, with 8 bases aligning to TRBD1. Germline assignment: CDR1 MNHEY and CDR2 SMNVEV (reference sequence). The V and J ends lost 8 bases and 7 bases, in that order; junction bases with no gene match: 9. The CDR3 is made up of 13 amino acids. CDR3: CASGPSGGGGYTF. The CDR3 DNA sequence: TGTGCCAGCGGCCCCTCAGGGGGCGGTGGCTACACCTTC.

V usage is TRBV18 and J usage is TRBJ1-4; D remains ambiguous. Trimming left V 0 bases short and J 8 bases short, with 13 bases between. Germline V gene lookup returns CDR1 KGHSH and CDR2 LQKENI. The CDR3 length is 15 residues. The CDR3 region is CASSPPAGGGEKLFF. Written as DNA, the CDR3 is TGTGCCAGCTCACCACCGGCGGGAGGAGGCGAAAAACTGTTTTTT.

The CDR3 nucleotides are TGCAGCGTTGCTAGCTGGACTGAAGCTTTCTTT. Translation: CSVASWTEAFF. The chain is built from TRBV29-1 and TRBJ1-1; D gene uncertain. Germline-derived CDR1 and CDR2 are SQVTM and ANQGSEA. This CDR3 has 11 residues. The germline V and J ends were trimmed by 4 bases and 5 bases, with 8 bases remaining between them.

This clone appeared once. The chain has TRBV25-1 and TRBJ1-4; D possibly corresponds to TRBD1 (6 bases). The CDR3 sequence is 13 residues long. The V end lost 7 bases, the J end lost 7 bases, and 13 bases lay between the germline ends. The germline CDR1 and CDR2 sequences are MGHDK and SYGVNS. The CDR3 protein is CASKRGTGEKLFF. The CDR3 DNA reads TGTGCCAGCAAGAGGGGGACGGGTGAAAAACTGTTTTTT.

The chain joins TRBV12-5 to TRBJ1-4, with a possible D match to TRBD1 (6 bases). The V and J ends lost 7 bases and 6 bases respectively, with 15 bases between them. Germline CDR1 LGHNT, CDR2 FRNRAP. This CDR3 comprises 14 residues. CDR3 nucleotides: TGTGCTAGTGCCCTACAGGACAGTTATGAAAAACTGTTTTTT. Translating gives CASALQDSYEKLFF.

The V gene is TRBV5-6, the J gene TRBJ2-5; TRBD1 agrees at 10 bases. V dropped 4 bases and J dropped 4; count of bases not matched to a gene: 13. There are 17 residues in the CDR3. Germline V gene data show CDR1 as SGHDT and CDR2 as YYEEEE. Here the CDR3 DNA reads TGTGCCAGCAGCGTTACCGGGACAGGGGTCCTCCCAGAGACCCAGTACTTC. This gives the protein CASSVTGTGVLPETQYF.

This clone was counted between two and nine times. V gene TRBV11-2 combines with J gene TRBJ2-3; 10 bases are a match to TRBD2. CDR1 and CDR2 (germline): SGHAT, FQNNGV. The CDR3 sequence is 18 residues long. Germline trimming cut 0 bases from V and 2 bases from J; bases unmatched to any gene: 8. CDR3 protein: CASSLDSPSGSTTDTQYF. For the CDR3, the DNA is TGTGCCAGCAGCTTAGATTCCCCTAGCGGGAGCACCACAGATACGCAGTATTTT.

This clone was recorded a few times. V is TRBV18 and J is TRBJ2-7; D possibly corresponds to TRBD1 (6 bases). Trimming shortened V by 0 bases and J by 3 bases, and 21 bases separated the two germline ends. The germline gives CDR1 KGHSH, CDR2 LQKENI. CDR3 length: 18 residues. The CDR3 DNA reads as TGTGCCAGCTCACCACCGAGCCATTACCGGGACAAATTCTACGAGCAGTACTTC. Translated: CASSPPSHYRDKFYEQYF.